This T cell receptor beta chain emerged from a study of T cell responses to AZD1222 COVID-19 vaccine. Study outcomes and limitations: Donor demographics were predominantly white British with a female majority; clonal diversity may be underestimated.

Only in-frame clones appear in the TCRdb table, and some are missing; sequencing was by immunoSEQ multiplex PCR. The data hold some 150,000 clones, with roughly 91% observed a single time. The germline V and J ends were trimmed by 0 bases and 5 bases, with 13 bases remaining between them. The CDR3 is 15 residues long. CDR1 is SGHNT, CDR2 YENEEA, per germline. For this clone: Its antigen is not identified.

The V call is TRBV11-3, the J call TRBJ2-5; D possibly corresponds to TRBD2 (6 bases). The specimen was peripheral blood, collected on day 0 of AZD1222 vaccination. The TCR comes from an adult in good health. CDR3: CASSLDGTFGETQYF. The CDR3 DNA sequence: TGTGCCAGCAGCTTAGATGGGACTTTTGGGGAGACCCAGTACTTC.